This note documents a single T cell receptor beta chain sequence. The antigen is not known. This CDR3 has 16 amino acids. Germline CDR1 reads SGHTA; CDR2 reads FQGTGA. TCRdb reworked the 5' RACE reads into one entry per CDR3 protein, no DNA. Reported are 400,000 to 550,000 distinct CDR3 sequences; the ten largest clones contain roughly 8%. This sample is part of a study of T cells expressing NK-cell markers. Study overall: Serological testing identified seven of the eight sequenced donors as HCMV-seropositive and one as seronegative. Findings and limits, study-wide: Dominant NKG2C+ clonotypes were found to form about 1.0-7.5% of CD8+ T cells in 5 or 6 donors. The HCMV specificity of the expanded NKG2C+ T cell clones stayed unresolved.

This TCR was sampled from a woman between 18 and 70 years old in good health. The J gene is TRBJ2-1, the V gene TRBV7-3; TCRdb lists TRBD1, though no DNA is available to test this call. The sample was blood T cells: a sorted CD56 or NKG2C T cell subset, CD4+ or CD8+ T cells, or bulk PBMC T cells (not recorded which). The CDR3 sequence is CASSKRRDRGLDEQFF.